This T cell receptor beta chain stems from a study of blood T cell repertoires in COVID-19. Study at large: Collection of acute and convalescent COVID-19 samples took place in the United States, Italy and Spain. PBMCs, B-cell-depleted T cells, or T cells provided the cDNA or gDNA that made up the material.

Participants were aged 18 to 89 years, lived in 20 to 25 US areas, and enrolled virtually. The recovered donors of Cohort 3 showed two negative PCRs, clearance, or symptom resolution. This CDR3 has 15 residues. Germline values: CDR1 SGHVS, CDR2 FNYEAQ. The J segment lost 3 bases and the V segment lost 5 bases, leaving 5 bases of the junction unmatched. Clones were read by immunoSEQ multiplex PCR, and TCRdb kept only the in-frame ones, dropping some. Found here are a few hundred thousand clones, nearly 90% of them singletons; the top ten hold 5.5% to 6%. This clonotype was obtained from a woman in her 30s who had recovered from COVID-19. Sequencing was performed on PBMCs or T cells enriched from blood (not recorded which). This chain links TRBV7-6 with TRBJ2-7; the match to TRBD2 covers 12 bases. The CDR3 protein is CASSAASGGGYEQYF. The DNA for the CDR3 is TGTGCCAGCAGCGCGGCTAGCGGGGGGGGCTACGAGCAGTACTTC. Combining the CDR3 with reference TRBV7-6 and TRBJ2-7 gives the whole variable domain GAGVSQSPRYKVTKRGQDVALRCDPISGHVSLYWYRQALGQGPEFLTYFNYEAQQDKSGLPNDRFSAERPEGSISTLTIQRTEQRDSAMYRCASSAASGGGYEQYFGPGTRLTVT.